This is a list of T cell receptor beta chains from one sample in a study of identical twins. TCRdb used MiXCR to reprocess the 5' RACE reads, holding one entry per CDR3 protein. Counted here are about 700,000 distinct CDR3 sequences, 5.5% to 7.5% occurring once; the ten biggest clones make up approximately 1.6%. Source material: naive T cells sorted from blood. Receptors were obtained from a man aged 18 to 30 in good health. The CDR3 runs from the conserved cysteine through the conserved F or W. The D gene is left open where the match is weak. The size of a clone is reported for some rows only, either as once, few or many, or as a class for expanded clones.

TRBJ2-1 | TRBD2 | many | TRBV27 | TGTGCCAGCAGTTGGGGGACTAGCGGTGACAATGAGCAGTTCTTC | CASSWGTSGDNEQFF
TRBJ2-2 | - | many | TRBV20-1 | TGCAGTGCTAGGTATCCGGGACTTAACACCGGGGAGCTGTTTTTT | CSARYPGLNTGELFF
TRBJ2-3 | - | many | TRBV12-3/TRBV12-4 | TGTGCCAGCAGCCCCGGGACAAAAAGCACAGATACGCAGTATTTT | CASSPGTKSTDTQYF
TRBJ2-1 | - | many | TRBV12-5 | TGTGCTAGTGGTTTGAGCGGCTACAATGAGCAGTTCTTC | CASGLSGYNEQFF
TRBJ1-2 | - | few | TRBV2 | TGTGCCAGCAGGCCTACCGACGGGTATGGCTACACCTTC | CASRPTDGYGYTF
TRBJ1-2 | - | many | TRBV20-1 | TGCAGTGCTAGAGTAGGAGATGTGGCCTATGGCTACACCTTC | CSARVGDVAYGYTF
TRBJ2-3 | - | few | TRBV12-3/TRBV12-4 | TGTGCCAGCAGCCCCCGACTAGACGTTACGCAGTATTTT | CASSPRLDVTQYF
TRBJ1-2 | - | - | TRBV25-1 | TGTGCCAGCCAAAACAGGGAGATCTATGGCTACACCTTC | CASQNREIYGYTF
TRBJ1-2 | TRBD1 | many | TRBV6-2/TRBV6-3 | TGTGCCAGCAGTTGGGGACAGGATCGAGGCTACACCTTC | CASSWGQDRGYTF
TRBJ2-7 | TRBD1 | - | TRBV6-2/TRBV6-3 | TGTGCCAGCAGTTCCCCGACAGGGCTCCCCTACGAGCAGTACTTC | CASSSPTGLPYEQYF
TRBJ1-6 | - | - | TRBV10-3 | TGTGCCACCGCCAGTGCTGAAAGAGGCCCCTATAATTCACCCCTCCACTTT | CATASAERGPYNSPLHF
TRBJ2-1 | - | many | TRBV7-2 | TGTGCCAGCAGCCTCCTAAAAGGGGAGTCGAGACAGTTCTTC | CASSLLKGESRQFF
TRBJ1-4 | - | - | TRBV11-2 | TGTGCCAGCAGCTTTAATCCGGGTCCCGGGTCAACTAATGAAAAACTGTTTTTT | CASSFNPGPGSTNEKLFF
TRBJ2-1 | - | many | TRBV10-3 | TGTGCCATCAGAGGTCTGGACTACAATGAGCAGTTCTTC | CAIRGLDYNEQFF
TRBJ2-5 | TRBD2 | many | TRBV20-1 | TGCAGTGCTAGAGATAGGCTAGCGGGAGGTGGAGGGGAGACCCAGTACTTC | CSARDRLAGGGGETQYF
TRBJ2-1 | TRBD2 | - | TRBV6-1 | TGTGCCAGCAGTCCCCCGGGACTAGCGGGAGATAATGAGCAGTTCTTC | CASSPPGLAGDNEQFF
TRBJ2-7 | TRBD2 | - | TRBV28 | TGTGCCAGCAGTCCCCCGGGACTACACTACGAGCAGTACTTC | CASSPPGLHYEQYF
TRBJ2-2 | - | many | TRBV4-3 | TGCGCCAGCAGCCAAGAGGGGGTCACCGGGGAGCTGTTTTTT | CASSQEGVTGELFF
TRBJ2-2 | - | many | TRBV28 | TGTGCCAGCAGTACGGAACAGATGAACACCGGGGAGCTGTTTTTT | CASSTEQMNTGELFF
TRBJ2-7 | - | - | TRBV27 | TGTGCCAGCACGAACGAGCAGTACTTC | CASTNEQYF
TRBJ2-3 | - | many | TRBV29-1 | TGCAGCGTCCAACCGGGAACCGTCCCGTATTTT | CSVQPGTVPYF
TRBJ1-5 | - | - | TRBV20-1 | TGCAGTGCTAGACCAGGGTTCGGCAATCAGCCCCAGCATTTT | CSARPGFGNQPQHF
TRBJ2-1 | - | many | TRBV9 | TGTGCCAGCAATCCCGCCGACTCCTACAATGAGCAGTTCTTC | CASNPADSYNEQFF